This T cell receptor (beta chain) was found in a study of blood T cell repertoires in COVID-19 (TCRdb year 2020). For context, the study as a whole: Samples from collaborators originated in the United States, Italy and Spain and spanned both the acute and convalescent phases of COVID-19. The prospective study material was composed of cDNA or gDNA derived from T cells, B-cell-depleted T cells, or PBMCs. Subjects who had been exposed to COVID-19, were actively infected with it, or had recovered from it provided the deeply sampled blood TCRbeta repertoires that made up the dataset. The repertoires were released in a freely available public database meant as a resource for research on the immune response to SARS-CoV-2. Samples were obtained from the ongoing ImmuneRACE study (first 160 participants) and from 1,254 subjects provided by 6 global collaborators. The sample metadata nearly always contained a de-identified subject ID, COVID-19 status, age in years and sex. Where available, HLA class I and class II types were taken from metadata supplied by the sample provider and were not determined by assay-based typing. Study-wide conclusions, independent of this receptor: The quantity of clinical and demographic metadata differed by source and by participant and was supplied without curation.

The immunoSEQ Assay, a bias-controlled multiplex PCR, was used to amplify TCRbeta CDR3 regions from genomic DNA. The source study handled its data this way. The number of nucleated cells in each sample was estimated by amplification of reference gene primers within the assay. To quantify the absolute abundance of each unique TCRbeta CDR3 rearrangement, sequence reads were collapsed and filtered. Productive Simpson clonality was computed per sample as the square root of Simpson's diversity index over productive rearrangements. Not all clones reach the TCRdb copy of this immuneACCESS table, which keeps in-frame sequences only. Checked studies attribute under half of the gap to unresolved V genes and leave the rest unexplained. From that table come the V and J calls and clone size; the DNA was used to work out D and trimming. The sample table contains 270,000 or so clones; only one count was recorded for under 95% of them. Together, the top ten hold over 2% of the sample.

As encoded in the germline V gene, CDR1 is SGHRS while CDR2 is YFSETQ. Its CDR3 holds 14 amino acids, cysteine through phenylalanine. The only DNA kept is the CDR3, 42 bases in frame from the first base. V loses 2 bases at its end and J loses 2 bases; junction bases beyond the gene matches: 2. This clone was observed a handful of times. The target of this receptor is not known. Within one base of it there is no much larger clone, and no base qualities were kept. Enrolling through a virtual design, the prospective study's participants ranged in age from roughly 18 to 89 years and lived across 24 United States geographic areas. To assign participants to cohorts, the prospective study relied on clinical history that participants themselves reported in a screening survey and a study questionnaire. In the prospective study, mobile phlebotomists collected whole blood, serum and a nasopharyngeal or oropharyngeal swab from each participant. Additional blood draws and questionnaires over an approximately two-month period could optionally be provided by prospective study participants. Before DNA extraction, blood samples from the prospective study were shipped at room temperature or frozen.

Recombination linked TRBV5-1 to TRBJ2-7, with TRBD1 identical over 9 junction bases. The sequence was collected from a woman between 40 and 55 years old with acute COVID-19. Sequences were obtained from PBMCs or T cells enriched from blood (not recorded which). The nucleotide sequence reads TGCGCCAGCAGCTTAGGGACAGGGACCTACGAGCAGTACTTC. Translation gives CASSLGTGTYEQYF. Where the CDR3 stops, the reference TRBV5-1 and TRBJ2-7 genes take over; the full variable domain is KAGVTQTPRYLIKTRGQQVTLSCSPISGHRSVSWYQQTPGQGLQFLFEYFSETQRNKGNFPGRFSGRQFSNSRSEMNVSTLELGDSALYLCASSLGTGTYEQYFGPGTRLTVT.